The 8 T cell receptor beta chains in this list originate from one sample, sequenced in a study of T cell clonality in common variable immunodeficiency. Antigen specificity for these receptors is unknown. Study-wide results and limits: In common variable immunodeficiency, TCR beta chains reportedly carried fewer deletions and N-nucleotide insertions.

Only in-frame clones appear in the TCRdb table, and some are missing; sequencing was by immunoSEQ multiplex PCR. In total the sample includes about 28,000 clones, none of them seen once. Sequenced input: peripheral blood mononuclear cells. The receptors derive from a human donor with common variable immunodeficiency.

At least ten counts were recorded for this clone. Read data end 3 residues before the CDR3 end; the end is taken from the germline J gene. This rearrangement joins TRBV19 to TRBJ1-1; the D gene is possibly TRBD1 (6 bases). The CDR3 spans 14 residues. The V end was cut by 6 bases, the J end by 0 bases, with 11 bases between. Germline-derived CDR1 and CDR2 are LNHDA and SQIVND (reference sequence). CDR3 bases read: TGTGCCAGTAGCCAAACAGGGATGAACACTGAA. Translated, it gives CASSQTGMNTE. The whole CDR3 protein reads CASSQTGMNTEAFF.

This clone was counted at least ten times. Read sequence stops 3 residues before the CDR3 end, and the germline J gene provides the missing end. The genes are TRBV2 and TRBJ1-1; no definite D call. The CDR3 runs to 13 residues. Trimming cost V 2 bases and J 2 bases, with 6 bases left between them. Germline CDR1 is SNHLY and CDR2 is FYNNEI. CDR3: CASSERVNTEAFF. The sequenced part of the CDR3 DNA is TGTGCCAGCAGTGAACGGGTAAACACTGAA.

Ten or more counts support this clone. The CDR3 extends 3 residues past the end of the read, so its final part is completed from the germline J gene. The chain employs TRBV7-8 and TRBJ1-4, with a possible D match to TRBD1 (6 bases). Germline CDR1 SGHVS, CDR2 FQNEAQ. The CDR3 length is 16 residues. The germline V and J ends were trimmed by 5 bases and 0 bases, with 13 bases remaining between them. Incomplete CDR3 DNA: TGTGCCAGCAGCCACGGACAGCTTGCAACTAATGAAAAA. Amino acid sequence: CASSHGQLATNEK. The whole CDR3 reads CASSHGQLATNEKLFF.

This clone has ten or more counts. Read coverage stops 3 residues before the CDR3 terminus; the germline J gene supplies the remainder. The rearrangement links TRBV7-6 to TRBJ2-1, with 10 bases lining up with TRBD2. CDR3 size: 15 residues. Unmatched junction bases numbered 8, after V lost 3 bases and J lost 9 bases. CDR1 and CDR2 (germline): SGHVS, FNYEAQ. The CDR3 loop reads CASSFTSGAASEQFF. CDR3 DNA (partial): TGTGCCAGCAGCTTTACTAGCGGGGCCGCAAGTGAG.

This clone showed up just a few times. A much bigger clone sits one base away, suggesting this may be a read error. The observed sequence ends 3 residues before the CDR3 terminus, with the missing tail filled in from the germline J gene. This sample includes further DNA sequences coding for the same CDR3. The chain links TRBV2 to TRBJ1-1, with D tentatively TRBD1 (6 bases). Germline loops: CDR1 SNHLY, CDR2 FYNNEI. V was pared by 6 bases and J by 0 bases, with 11 bases between. The length of the CDR3 is 14 residues. CDR3 loop: CASRGAGMNTEAFF. Incomplete CDR3 DNA: TGTGCCAGCAGGGGGGCCGGGATGAACACTGAA.

The sample holds a few counts of this clone. The read terminates 3 residues before the CDR3 end, so the remaining end is supplied by the germline J gene. The chain carries TRBV20-1 and TRBJ2-3, with 12 bases aligning to TRBD2. V gave up 0 bases and J gave up 2 bases; unmatched junction bases: 6. The CDR3 sequence is 17 residues long. Germline CDR1 and CDR2: DFQATT and SNEGSKA (reference sequence). The part of the CDR3 DNA that was read is TGCAGTGCTAGAGAAAGGACTAGCGGGGCCTTCACAGATACG. Protein sequence: CSARERTSGAFTDT. The full CDR3 protein is CSARERTSGAFTDTQYF.

A remark on this clone: Read sequence stops 3 residues before the CDR3 end, and the germline J gene provides the missing end. The V call is TRBV6-4, the J call TRBJ2-1; 7 nucleotides match TRBD2. The CDR3 loop spans 15 amino acids. Germline V CDR1 and CDR2: MRHNA, SNTAGT. The junction had 11 bases not matched to a gene; V was cut back by 6 bases and J by 6 bases. The CDR3 here is CASSDGGSVGNEQFF. Incomplete CDR3 DNA: TGTGCCAGCAGCGACGGGGGGTCGGTGGGCAATGAG.

The sample holds many counts of this clone. The observed sequence ends 3 residues before the CDR3 terminus, with the missing tail filled in from the germline J gene. The rearrangement links TRBV3-1 (or the pseudogene TRBV3-2) to TRBJ1-2, with 7 nucleotides matching TRBD1. The V segment lost 5 bases and the J segment 4 bases; nucleotides outside the gene matches: 4. In germline, CDR1 is LGHDT, CDR2 YNNKEL (reference sequence). The CDR3 length is 13 residues. Incomplete CDR3 DNA: TGTGCCAGCAGCGCCGGGACAGCCTATGGC. This gives the protein CASSAGTAYG. The whole CDR3 is CASSAGTAYGYTF.